Shown below are 4 T cell receptor beta chains from a single sample sequenced in a study of blood T cell repertoires in COVID-19. Sequenced by immunoSEQ multiplex PCR; TCRdb stores in-frame clones only, minus some. The sample records about 230,000 clones, roughly 82% being singletons. The sample consisted of peripheral blood. These receptors were obtained from a woman aged 40 to 50 who had recovered from COVID-19.

V is TRBV2 and J is TRBJ2-1, with 8 bases that match TRBD2. CDR3 size: 14 residues. Germline assignment: CDR1 SNHLY and CDR2 FYNNEI. With V trimmed by 5 bases and J by 4 bases, 4 bases remained unmatched. The CDR3 sequence: CASSRRGEYNEQFF. CDR3 coding DNA: TGTGCCAGCAGTCGGCGGGGGGAATACAATGAGCAGTTCTTC.

V and J are TRBV9 and TRBJ2-5, with 12 bases aligning to TRBD1. This CDR3 contains 16 residues. V trimming: 0 bases; J trimming: 5 bases; junction bases outside the gene matches: 5. Germline loops: CDR1 SGDLS, CDR2 YYNGEE. The CDR3 here is CASSVGPGTGGETQYF. As DNA, the CDR3 is TGTGCCAGCAGCGTAGGCCCCGGGACAGGGGGCGAGACCCAGTACTTC.

The V call is TRBV5-1, the J call TRBJ2-7; maybe TRBD1 (6 bases). Trimming stripped 4 bases from V and 1 base from J, with 12 bases between. CDR1 and CDR2 (germline): SGHRS, YFSETQ. This CDR3 spans 14 amino acids. The CDR3 sequence: CASSQGHLSYEQYF. CDR3 in DNA: TGCGCCAGCAGCCAGGGACACCTTTCCTACGAGCAGTACTTC.

The chain recombines TRBV11-3 with TRBJ2-7; D possibly corresponds to TRBD2 (6 bases). Trimming shortened V by 4 bases and J by 0 bases, and 10 bases separated the two germline ends. CDR3 length equals 14 residues. Germline assignment: CDR1 SGHNT and CDR2 YENEEA. CDR3 coding DNA: TGTGCCAGCAGCTACCGGGAGCCCTCCTACGAGCAGTACTTC. Translated: CASSYREPSYEQYF. Drawing the rest from reference TRBV11-3 and TRBJ2-7, the complete variable domain is EAGVVQSPRYKIIEKKQPVAFWCNPISGHNTLYWYLQNLGQGPELLIRYENEEAVDDSQLPKDRFSAERLKGVDSTLKIQPAELGDSAVYLCASSYREPSYEQYFGPGTRLTVT.